This T cell receptor beta chain was obtained from a study of cytomegalovirus exposure and HLA in healthy donors (TCRdb year 2017). As for the study more broadly: According to a later analysis, one platform produced both the 120 validation repertoires and the roughly 640 repertoires of the first cohort. To predict cytomegalovirus infection status, the study combined high-throughput TCR immunosequencing, statistical association of individual TCRs with disease status, and machine learning. A separate validation cohort of roughly 130 different subjects was used in addition to the roughly 620-subject first cohort. The study aimed to test whether cataloging public T cell receptors could reveal signatures of past pathogen exposure. Broad study findings and their caveats: A later analysis found that TCRs clustered in the first cohort also tended to co-occur in the 120 validation repertoires, with just under 95% of cluster scores above 0. Across donors, most TCR sequences were observed very rarely, whereas some public TCRs were present in many individuals. A few of the identified cytomegalovirus-associated TCR beta chains were confirmed in vitro to be specific for cytomegalovirus antigens. It was suggested by the authors that the approach could potentially be generalized to other disease states and immunological phenotypes. In both the original and validation cohorts, the classifier was reported to diagnose cytomegalovirus status with high specificity and sensitivity. All 120 or so repertoires were used to score co-occurrence in the validation cohort in a later analysis, because that analysis had no HLA typing for the cohort. In the study, around 150 TCR beta chains were listed as associated with cytomegalovirus.

As for this clone: Its target antigen remains unknown. Base qualities are not recorded, but no much larger clone differs from it by a single base.

The donors belonged to the validation cohort of around 110 subjects, which was separate from the approximately 700-subject first cohort. CDR1 and CDR2 were assigned from the germline V gene as SGDLS and YYNGEE. Reading from cysteine to phenylalanine, the CDR3 counts 15 amino acids. The CDR3 DNA has 45 bases and is translated from base 1. V and J lose 1 base and 3 bases, and a span of 13 bases separates them. The library was made by the immunoSEQ multiplex PCR assay. Processing in the source paper ran as follows. A statistical classification framework was built for diagnosing cytomegalovirus status from the catalog of TCR beta chain sequences. This is the immuneACCESS table as TCRdb keeps it, with only in-frame sequences that have V and J called. A part of the clones is gone; compared with another copy, unresolved V genes explain less than half, and the rest is unexplained. That table is the source of V, J and clone size, and D and trimming were worked out from the DNA. Within this sample are some 120,000 clones, with nearly 90% of them counted one time only. The leading ten clones occupy approximately 1.1% of the sample.

The chain uses TRBV9 and TRBJ2-5; D gene: possibly TRBD2, on 6 matching bases. Material: PBMCs. The receptor was isolated from a woman younger than 35 in good health and CMV-seronegative. The CDR3 in this case is CASSVIGGKEETQYF. The sequenced DNA is TGTGCCAGCAGCGTAATCGGCGGGAAAGAAGAGACCCAGTACTTC.